This TCR beta chain was documented in a study of blood T cell repertoires in COVID-19. The CDR3 length is 17 residues. In germline, CDR1 is SSHAT, CDR2 FNYEAQ (reference sequence). The J segment lost 2 bases and the V segment lost 4 bases, leaving 12 bases of the junction unmatched. The study assigned cohorts using participant-reported clinical history. All recovered Cohort 3 donors got two negative PCRs, got clearance, or saw symptom resolution. Libraries were prepared by immunoSEQ multiplex PCR; TCRdb keeps only in-frame clonotypes and omits some of them. The data hold fewer than 400,000 clones, with just under 90% observed a single time.

The TCR was taken from a woman in her twenties or thirties who had recovered from COVID-19. The chain couples TRBV7-7 to TRBJ2-7; 9 bases align to TRBD2. The sample taken for sequencing was PBMCs or T cells enriched from blood (not recorded which). The CDR3 is CASSSYKACGRAYEQYF. CDR3 in DNA: TGTGCCAGCAGCTCGTATAAGGCTTGCGGGAGGGCCTACGAGCAGTACTTC. Using reference TRBV7-7 and TRBJ2-7 for the parts outside the CDR3, the full variable domain is GAGVSQSPRYKVTKRGQDVTLRCDPISSHATLYWYQQALGQGPEFLTYFNYEAQPDKSGLPSDRFSAERPEGSISTLTIQRTEQRDSAMYRCASSSYKACGRAYEQYFGPGTRLTVT.